This is a list of T cell receptor beta chains from one sample in a study of STAT3 mutations in large granular lymphocyte leukemia. TCRdb keeps only in-frame clones here, not all; method: immunoSEQ multiplex PCR. The sample includes fewer than 2,500 clones, about a fifth of them seen just once. The source material was peripheral blood mononuclear cells. Every receptor here comes from a man in his 60s with T-cell large granular lymphocyte leukemia. Some clones in this sample may be carry-over from other donors' samples. Each CDR3 is given with its conserved first and last residue. Fields, in order: V gene, clone size, D gene, J gene, CDR3 DNA, CDR3 protein. The D gene is left open where the match is weak. Clone size, where shown, is once, few, many, or a class for clones that have expanded.

TRBV9,.,TRBD1,TRBJ1-1,TGTGCCAGCAGCGCCGTGACAGGGATGAACACTGAAGCTTTCTTT,CASSAVTGMNTEAFF
TRBV2,.,.,TRBJ2-1,TGTGCCAGCAGATCAGGGGGCGGGGGAAGCTCCTACAATGAGCAGTTCTTC,CASRSGGGGSSYNEQFF
TRBV25-1,few,TRBD1,TRBJ1-6,TGTGCCTCCCAAAGGACAGGGGGCATTTCACCCCTCCACTTT,CASQRTGGISPLHF
TRBV5-1,.,.,TRBJ2-3,TGCGCCAGCAGCTTGGATAGGGGGTCCACAGATACGCAGTATTTT,CASSLDRGSTDTQYF
TRBV4-1,.,.,TRBJ2-1,TGCGCCAGCAGCCAAACCACAGGGTATGAGCAGTTCTTC,CASSQTTGYEQFF
TRBV5-6,.,.,TRBJ2-1,TGTGCCAGCAGACTGTACGCGGGGGCAACCTACAATGAGCAGTTCTTC,CASRLYAGATYNEQFF
TRBV5-1,.,TRBD2,TRBJ2-1,TGCGCCAGCGCTCGGGAGGGATATGAGCAGTTCTTC,CASAREGYEQFF
TRBV6-6,few,TRBD1,TRBJ2-1,TGTGCCAGCCGAGCCGGGACAGGGGGCAATGAGCAGTTCTTC,CASRAGTGGNEQFF
TRBV18,.,.,TRBJ1-4,TGTGCCAGCTTTCGGCAGGACCCTGAAAAACTGTTTTTT,CASFRQDPEKLFF
TRBV5-1,few,.,TRBJ2-5,TGCGCCAGCAACACGATGGTGGGCCAAGAGACCCAGTACTTC,CASNTMVGQETQYF
TRBV29-1,.,TRBD1,TRBJ2-3,TGCAGCGTTAATACAGGGGAAATTGGCTATACGCAGTATTTT,CSVNTGEIGYTQYF
TRBV6-5,.,.,TRBJ1-6,TGTGCCAGCAGTCCCTACAGGGTATCTTCACCCCTCCACTTT,CASSPYRVSSPLHF
TRBV5-1,.,TRBD2,TRBJ2-5,TGCGCCAGCAGCTTGCCCCGACTAGCGGGAGAAGAGACCCAGTACTTC,CASSLPRLAGEETQYF
TRBV7-8,few,.,TRBJ1-1,TGTGCCAGCAGCCCAATAGCGGTGAACACTGAAGCTTTCTTT,CASSPIAVNTEAFF
TRBV29-1,few,.,TRBJ1-1,TGCAGCGGAGTGACAGGGAACACTGAAGCTTTCTTT,CSGVTGNTEAFF
TRBV20-1,few,.,TRBJ2-7,TGCAGTGCGTTGGGATTTAGTGAGCAGTACTTC,CSALGFSEQYF
TRBV5-4,.,.,TRBJ2-1,TGTGCCGGAAACCGGGACAACTACAATGAGCAGTTCTTC,CAGNRDNYNEQFF
TRBV7-9,.,.,TRBJ1-5,TGTGCCAGCAGCTTATACAGTACCCAGCCCCAGCATTTT,CASSLYSTQPQHF
TRBV19,few,TRBD2,TRBJ2-7,TGTGCCAGTAGTATAGATGGACTAGCGGGGTACGAGCAGTACTTC,CASSIDGLAGYEQYF
TRBV7-9,.,.,TRBJ2-3,TGTGCCAGCAGCTCTAAGAGGGCAGATACGCAGTATTTT,CASSSKRADTQYF
TRBV7-9,.,.,TRBJ2-1,TGTGCCAGCAGTCCACAGGGTATCAATGAGCAGTTCTTC,CASSPQGINEQFF
TRBV7-9,.,.,TRBJ1-6,TGTGCCAGCAGCTTATTTGGGGGCTCCTATAATTCACCCCTCCACTTT,CASSLFGGSYNSPLHF
TRBV4-1,once,TRBD2,TRBJ2-1,TGCGCCAGCAGCCAAGAACCAGATCTAGCGGGCCTAAGCTCCTACAATGAGCAGTTCTTC,CASSQEPDLAGLSSYNEQFF
TRBV15,.,.,TRBJ2-1,TGTGCCACCAGCGGAGACAGGCCCCTACACAATGAGCAGTTCTTC,CATSGDRPLHNEQFF
TRBV7-9,few,.,TRBJ1-4,TGTGCCAGCACCTCCGGGACGGTGAATGAAAAACTGTTTTTT,CASTSGTVNEKLFF
TRBV28,few,TRBD1,TRBJ1-5,TGTGCCAGCAGTCTGGACAGGGGTCAACAGCCCCAGCATTTT,CASSLDRGQQPQHF
TRBV27,once,.,TRBJ2-7,TGTGCCAGCAGGTCTATCGGACAGAACTCCTACGAGCAGTACTTC,CASRSIGQNSYEQYF
TRBV4-1,few,.,TRBJ1-2,TGCGCCAGCAGCCAAGCCAGGTCTACTCTGGGAAATGGCTACACCTTC,CASSQARSTLGNGYTF
TRBV18,few,.,TRBJ2-1,TGTGCCAGCTCACCTCCCGGGTGGAGCAATGAGCAGTTCTTC,CASSPPGWSNEQFF
TRBV28,.,.,TRBJ1-5,TGTGCCAGCAGACCCCCAGAGCCCGGTAAGTCCCAGCATTTT,CASRPPEPGKSQHF
TRBV15,.,.,TRBJ1-2,TGTGCCACCAGCACCCGGACCTCTGGGTTAGGCTACACCTTC,CATSTRTSGLGYTF